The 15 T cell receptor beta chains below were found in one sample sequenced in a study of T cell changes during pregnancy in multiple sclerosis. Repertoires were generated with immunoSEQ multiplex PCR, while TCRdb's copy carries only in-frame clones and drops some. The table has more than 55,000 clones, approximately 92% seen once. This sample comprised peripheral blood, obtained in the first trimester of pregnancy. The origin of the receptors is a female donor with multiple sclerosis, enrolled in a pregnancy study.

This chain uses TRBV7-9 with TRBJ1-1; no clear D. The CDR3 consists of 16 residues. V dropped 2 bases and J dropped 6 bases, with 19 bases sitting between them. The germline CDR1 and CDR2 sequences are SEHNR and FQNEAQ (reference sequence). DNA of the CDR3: TGTGCCAGCAGCTTACGACTCCGGATCGAGACCCCTGAAGCTTTCTTT. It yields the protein CASSLRLRIETPEAFF.

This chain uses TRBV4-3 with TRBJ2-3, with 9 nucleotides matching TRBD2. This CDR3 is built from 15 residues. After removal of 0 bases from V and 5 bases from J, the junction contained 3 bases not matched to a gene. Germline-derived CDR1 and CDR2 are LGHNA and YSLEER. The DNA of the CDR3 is TGCGCCAGCAGCCAAGATTGGCGGGGGGGAGATACGCAGTATTTT. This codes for CASSQDWRGGDTQYF.

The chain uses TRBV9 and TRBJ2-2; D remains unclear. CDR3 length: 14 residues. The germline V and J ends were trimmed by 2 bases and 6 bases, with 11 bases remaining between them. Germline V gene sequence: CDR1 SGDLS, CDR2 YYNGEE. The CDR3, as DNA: TGTGCCAGCAGCGTTCCCATAGCTGCCGGGGAGCTGTTTTTT. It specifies CASSVPIAAGELFF.

CDR3 sequence (DNA): TGTGCCACCAGCAGAGCGAGCGGGGGAAAAGAGACCCAGTACTTC. Translating it yields CATSRASGGKETQYF. The chain has TRBV15 and TRBJ2-5; TRBD2 aligns across 8 bases. CDR3 length equals 15 residues. Germline-derived CDR1 and CDR2 are LNHNV and YYDKDF (reference sequence). V shed 1 base, J shed 3 bases, and the junction held 4 bases outside the gene matches.

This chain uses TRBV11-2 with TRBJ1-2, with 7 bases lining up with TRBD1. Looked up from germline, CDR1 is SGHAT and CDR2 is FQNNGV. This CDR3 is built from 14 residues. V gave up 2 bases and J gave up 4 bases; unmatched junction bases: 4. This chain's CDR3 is CASSLTGDGYGYTF. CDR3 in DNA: TGTGCCAGCAGCTTAACAGGGGACGGCTATGGCTACACCTTC.

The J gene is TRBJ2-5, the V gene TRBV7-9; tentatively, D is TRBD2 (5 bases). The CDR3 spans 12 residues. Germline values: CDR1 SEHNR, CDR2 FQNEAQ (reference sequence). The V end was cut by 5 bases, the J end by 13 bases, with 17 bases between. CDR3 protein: CASSTTPGNPYF. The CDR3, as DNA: TGTGCCAGCAGCACGACACCCGGGAACCCGTACTTC.

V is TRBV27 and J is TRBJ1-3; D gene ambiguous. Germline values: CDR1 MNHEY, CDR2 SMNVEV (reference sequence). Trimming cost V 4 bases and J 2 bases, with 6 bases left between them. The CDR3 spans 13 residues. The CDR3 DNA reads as TGTGCCAGCAGTTACCGGGCTGGAAACACCATATATTTT. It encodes CASSYRAGNTIYF.

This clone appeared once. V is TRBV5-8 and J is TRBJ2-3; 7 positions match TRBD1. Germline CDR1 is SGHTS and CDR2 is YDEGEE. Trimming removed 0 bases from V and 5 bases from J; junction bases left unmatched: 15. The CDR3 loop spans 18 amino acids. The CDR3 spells CASSLDTMAGGIVDTQYF. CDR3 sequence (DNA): TGTGCCAGCAGCTTGGATACAATGGCAGGGGGTATCGTAGATACGCAGTATTTT.

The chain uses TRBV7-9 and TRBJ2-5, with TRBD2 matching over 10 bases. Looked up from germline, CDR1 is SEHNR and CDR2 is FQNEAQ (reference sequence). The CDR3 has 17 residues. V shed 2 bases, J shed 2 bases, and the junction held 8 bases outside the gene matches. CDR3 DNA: TGTGCCAGCAGCTTACGCGGAGGACTAGCGGTGCAAGAGACCCAGTACTTC. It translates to CASSLRGGLAVQETQYF. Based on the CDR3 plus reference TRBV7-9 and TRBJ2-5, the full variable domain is DTGVSQNPRHKITKRGQNVTFRCDPISEHNRLYWYRQTLGQGPEFLTYFQNEAQLEKSRLLSDRFSAERPKGSFSTLEIQRTEQGDSAMYLCASSLRGGLAVQETQYFGPGTRLLVL.

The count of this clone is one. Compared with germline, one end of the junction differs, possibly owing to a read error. CDR3 DNA: TGTGCTAGCAGCCGGGAACAGGGCCCCTACGAGCAGTACTTC. This encodes CASSREQGPYEQYF. This chain links TRBV7-7 with TRBJ2-7; a weak D match, TRBD1 (6 bases). CDR3 length: 14 residues. Germline CDR1 is SSHAT and CDR2 is FNYEAQ (reference sequence).

The CDR3 protein is CASKRTSGTTDTQYF. In DNA, the CDR3 is TGTGCCAGCAAAAGGACTAGCGGGACCACAGATACGCAGTATTTT. The chain uses TRBV9 and TRBJ2-3; 12 bases map to TRBD2. Trimming took 6 bases from V and 2 from J; bases not matched to a gene: 4. CDR1 SGDLS and CDR2 YYNGEE come from the germline V gene. There are 15 residues in the CDR3.

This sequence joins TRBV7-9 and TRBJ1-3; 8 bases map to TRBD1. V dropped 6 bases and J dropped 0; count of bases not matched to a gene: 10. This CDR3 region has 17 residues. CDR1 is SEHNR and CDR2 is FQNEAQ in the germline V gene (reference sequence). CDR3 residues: CASRGDRQDFSGNTIYF. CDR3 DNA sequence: TGTGCCAGCAGGGGGGACAGGCAGGACTTCTCTGGAAACACCATATATTTT.

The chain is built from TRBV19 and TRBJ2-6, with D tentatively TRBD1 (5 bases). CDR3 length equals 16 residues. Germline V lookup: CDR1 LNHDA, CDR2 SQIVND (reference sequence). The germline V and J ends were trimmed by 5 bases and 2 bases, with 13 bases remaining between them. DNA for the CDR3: TGTGCCAGTAGTTTTCCCCAGGGTGCTGGGGCCAACGTCCTGACTTTC. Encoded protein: CASSFPQGAGANVLTF.

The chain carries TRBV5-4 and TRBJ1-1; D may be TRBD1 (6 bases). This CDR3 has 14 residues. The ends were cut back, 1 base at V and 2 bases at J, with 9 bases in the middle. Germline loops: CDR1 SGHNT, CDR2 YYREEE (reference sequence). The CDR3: CASSLPGANTEAFF. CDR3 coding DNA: TGTGCCAGCAGCTTGCCAGGGGCCAACACTGAAGCTTTCTTT.

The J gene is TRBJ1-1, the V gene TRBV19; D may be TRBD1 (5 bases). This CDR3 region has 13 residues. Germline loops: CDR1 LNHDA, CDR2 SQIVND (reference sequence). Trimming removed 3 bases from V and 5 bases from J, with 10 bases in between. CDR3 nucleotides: TGTGCCAGTAGTATTGCAGGGTTTACTGAAGCTTTCTTT. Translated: CASSIAGFTEAFF.